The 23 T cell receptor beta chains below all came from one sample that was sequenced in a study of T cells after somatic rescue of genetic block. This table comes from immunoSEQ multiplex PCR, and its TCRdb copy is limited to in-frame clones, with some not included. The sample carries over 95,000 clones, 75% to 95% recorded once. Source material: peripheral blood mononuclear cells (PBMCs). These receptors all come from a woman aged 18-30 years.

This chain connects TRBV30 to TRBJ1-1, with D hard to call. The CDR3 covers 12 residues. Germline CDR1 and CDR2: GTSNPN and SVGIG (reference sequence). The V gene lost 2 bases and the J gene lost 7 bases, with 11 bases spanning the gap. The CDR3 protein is CAWSSTGNEAFF. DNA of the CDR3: TGTGCCTGGAGTTCAACTGGGAATGAAGCTTTCTTT.

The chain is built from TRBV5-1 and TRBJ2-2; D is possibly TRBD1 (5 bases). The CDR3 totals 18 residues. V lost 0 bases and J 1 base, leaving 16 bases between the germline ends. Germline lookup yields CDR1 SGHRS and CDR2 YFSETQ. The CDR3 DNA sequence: TGCGCCAGCAGCTTGGCCGGCGCGGCAGGGCAGAACACCGGGGAGCTGTTTTTT. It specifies CASSLAGAAGQNTGELFF.

CDR3 in DNA: TGTGCCAGCAGCTCTGGGGACAGGTCTTTTTACGAGCAGTACTTC. As protein: CASSSGDRSFYEQYF. The genes are TRBV5-6 and TRBJ2-7; TRBD1 matches at 8 bases. Trimming at V came to 3 bases and at J to 4 bases, leaving 9 bases not matched to a gene. Germline loops: CDR1 SGHDT, CDR2 YYEEEE. The CDR3 has 15 residues.

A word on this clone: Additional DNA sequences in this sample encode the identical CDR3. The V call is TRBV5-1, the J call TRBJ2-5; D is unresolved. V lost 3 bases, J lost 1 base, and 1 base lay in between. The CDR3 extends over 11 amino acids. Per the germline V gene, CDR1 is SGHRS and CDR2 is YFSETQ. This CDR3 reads CASSSQETQYF. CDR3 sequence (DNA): TGCGCCAGCAGCTCCCAAGAGACCCAGTACTTC.

CDR3 sequence (DNA): TGTGCCAGCAGCCAAGGACGGGGGAACACTGAAGCTTTCTTT. This gives the protein CASSQGRGNTEAFF. The chain has TRBV6-5 and TRBJ1-1; the D is unclear. The CDR3 spans 14 residues. The ends were cut back, 6 bases at V and 1 base at J, with 12 bases in the middle. Germline V lookup: CDR1 MNHEY, CDR2 SVGAGI.

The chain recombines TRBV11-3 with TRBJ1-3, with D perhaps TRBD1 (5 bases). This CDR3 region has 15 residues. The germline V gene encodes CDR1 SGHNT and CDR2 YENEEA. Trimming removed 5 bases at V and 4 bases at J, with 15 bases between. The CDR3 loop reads CASSPGRSSGNTIYF. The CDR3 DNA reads TGTGCCAGCAGCCCAGGGAGGAGTAGCGGAAACACCATATATTTT.

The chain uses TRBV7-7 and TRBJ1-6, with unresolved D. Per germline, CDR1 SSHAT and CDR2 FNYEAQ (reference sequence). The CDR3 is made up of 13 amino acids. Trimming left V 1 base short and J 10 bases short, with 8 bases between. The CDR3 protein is CASSLDGKSPLHF. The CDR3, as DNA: TGTGCCAGCAGCTTAGACGGGAAGTCACCCCTCCACTTT.

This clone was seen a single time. This CDR3 reads CASSLRQASTDTQYF. The CDR3 coding sequence is TGTGCCAGCAGCTTAAGGCAGGCTAGCACAGATACGCAGTATTTT. The chain is built from TRBV7-3 and TRBJ2-3, with D hard to call. Trimming shortened V by 1 base and J by 0 bases, and 8 bases separated the two germline ends. Germline V lookup: CDR1 SGHTA, CDR2 FQGTGA. The CDR3 length is 15 residues.

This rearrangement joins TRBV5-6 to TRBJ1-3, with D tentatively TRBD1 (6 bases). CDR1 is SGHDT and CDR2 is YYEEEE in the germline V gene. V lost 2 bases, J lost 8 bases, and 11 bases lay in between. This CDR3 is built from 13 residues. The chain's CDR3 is CASSFSGADTIYF. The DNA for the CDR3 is TGTGCCAGCAGCTTCTCAGGGGCAGACACCATATATTTT.

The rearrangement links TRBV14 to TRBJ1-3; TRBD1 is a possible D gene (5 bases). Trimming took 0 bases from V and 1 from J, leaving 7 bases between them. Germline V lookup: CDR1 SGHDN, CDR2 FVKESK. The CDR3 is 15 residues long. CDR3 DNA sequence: TGTGCCAGCAGCCAAGAACGGGGGTCTGGAAACACCATATATTTT. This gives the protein CASSQERGSGNTIYF.

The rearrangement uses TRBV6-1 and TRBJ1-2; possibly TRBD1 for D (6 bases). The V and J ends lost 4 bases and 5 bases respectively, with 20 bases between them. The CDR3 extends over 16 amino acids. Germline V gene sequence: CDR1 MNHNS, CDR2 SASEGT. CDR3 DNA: TGTGCCAGCAGTGGGCCCGGGACAATCAGCCCATATGGCTACACCTTC. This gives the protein CASSGPGTISPYGYTF.

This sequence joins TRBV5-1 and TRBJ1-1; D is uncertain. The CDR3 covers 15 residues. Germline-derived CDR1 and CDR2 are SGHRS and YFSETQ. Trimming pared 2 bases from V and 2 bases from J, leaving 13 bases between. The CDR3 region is CASSFKERPNTEAFF. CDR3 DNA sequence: TGCGCCAGCAGCTTTAAGGAAAGACCAAACACTGAAGCTTTCTTT.

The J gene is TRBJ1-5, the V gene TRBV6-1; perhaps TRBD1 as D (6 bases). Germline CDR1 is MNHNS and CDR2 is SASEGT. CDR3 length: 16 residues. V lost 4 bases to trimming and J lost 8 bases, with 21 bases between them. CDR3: CASSVNRVEGHKPQHF. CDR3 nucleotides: TGTGCCAGCAGTGTAAACAGGGTGGAGGGGCACAAGCCCCAGCATTTT.

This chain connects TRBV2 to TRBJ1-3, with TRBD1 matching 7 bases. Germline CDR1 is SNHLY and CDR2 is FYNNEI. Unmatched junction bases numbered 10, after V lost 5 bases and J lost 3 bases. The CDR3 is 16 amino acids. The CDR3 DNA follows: TGTGCCAGCAGTCGGGACAGTTCCTCGGGTGGAAACACCATATATTTT. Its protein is CASSRDSSSGGNTIYF.

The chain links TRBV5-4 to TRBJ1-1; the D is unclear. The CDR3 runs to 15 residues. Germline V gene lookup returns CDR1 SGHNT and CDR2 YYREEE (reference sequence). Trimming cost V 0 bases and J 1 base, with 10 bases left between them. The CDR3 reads CASSLVGLTNTEAFF. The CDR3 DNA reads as TGTGCCAGCAGCTTGGTAGGTCTGACGAACACTGAAGCTTTCTTT.

The CDR3 sequence: CASSLRRIASSYNEQFF. The CDR3 DNA follows: TGTGCCAGCAGTCTACGTCGAATAGCCAGCTCCTACAATGAGCAGTTCTTC. V gene TRBV7-9 combines with J gene TRBJ2-1; unclear D gene. There are 17 residues in the CDR3. Trimming removed 6 bases from V and 0 bases from J, with 18 bases in between. Germline V lookup: CDR1 SEHNR, CDR2 FQNEAQ (reference sequence).

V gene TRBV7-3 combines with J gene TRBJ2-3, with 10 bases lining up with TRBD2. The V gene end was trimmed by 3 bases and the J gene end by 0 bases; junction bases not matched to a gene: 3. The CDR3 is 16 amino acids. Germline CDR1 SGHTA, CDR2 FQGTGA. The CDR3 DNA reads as TGTGCCAGCAGCTTCGTAGCGGGGGGTAGCACAGATACGCAGTATTTT. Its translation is CASSFVAGGSTDTQYF.

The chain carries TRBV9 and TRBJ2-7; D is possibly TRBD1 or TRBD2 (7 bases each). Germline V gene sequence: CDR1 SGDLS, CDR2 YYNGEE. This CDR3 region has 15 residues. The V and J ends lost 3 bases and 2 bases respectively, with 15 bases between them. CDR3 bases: TGTGCCAGCAGCGCGGGAGGCAGGGGGACCTACGAGCAGTACTTC. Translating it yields CASSAGGRGTYEQYF.

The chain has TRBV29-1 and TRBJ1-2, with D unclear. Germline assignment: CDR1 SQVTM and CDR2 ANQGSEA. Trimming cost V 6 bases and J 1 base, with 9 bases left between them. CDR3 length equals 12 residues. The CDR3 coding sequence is TGCAGCGTGCCCTGGGGTAACTATGGCTACACCTTC. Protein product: CSVPWGNYGYTF. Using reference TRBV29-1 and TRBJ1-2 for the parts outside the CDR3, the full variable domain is SAVISQKPSRDICQRGTSLTIQCQVDSQVTMMFWYRQQPGQSLTLIATANQGSEATYESGFVIDKFPISRPNLTFSTLTVSNMSPEDSSIYLCSVPWGNYGYTFGSGTRLTVV.

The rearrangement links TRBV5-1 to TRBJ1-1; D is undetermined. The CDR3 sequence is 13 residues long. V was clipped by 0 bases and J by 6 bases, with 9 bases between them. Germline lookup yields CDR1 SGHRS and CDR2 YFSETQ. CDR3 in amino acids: CASSLAEDAEAFF. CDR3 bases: TGCGCCAGCAGCTTGGCAGAGGATGCTGAAGCTTTCTTT.

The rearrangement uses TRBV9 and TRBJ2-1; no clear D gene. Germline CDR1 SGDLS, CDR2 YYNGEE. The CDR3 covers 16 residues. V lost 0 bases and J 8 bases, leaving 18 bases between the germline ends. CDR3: CASSVESGPRYDEQFF. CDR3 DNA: TGTGCCAGCAGCGTAGAATCGGGTCCCCGTTACGATGAGCAGTTCTTC.

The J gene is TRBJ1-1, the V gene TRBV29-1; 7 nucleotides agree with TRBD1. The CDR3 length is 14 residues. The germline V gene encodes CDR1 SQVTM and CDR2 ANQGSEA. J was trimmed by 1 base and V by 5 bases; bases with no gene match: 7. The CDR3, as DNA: TGCAGCGTTCCGAGGGGGCAGGCGAACACTGAAGCTTTCTTT. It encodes CSVPRGQANTEAFF.

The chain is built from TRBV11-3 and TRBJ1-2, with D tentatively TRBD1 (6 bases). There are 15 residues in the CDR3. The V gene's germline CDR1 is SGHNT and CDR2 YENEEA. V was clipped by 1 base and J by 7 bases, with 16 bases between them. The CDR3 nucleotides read TGTGCCAGCAGCTTAGGAGGGGGGGTAGTCTCTGGCTACACCTTC. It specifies CASSLGGGVVSGYTF.